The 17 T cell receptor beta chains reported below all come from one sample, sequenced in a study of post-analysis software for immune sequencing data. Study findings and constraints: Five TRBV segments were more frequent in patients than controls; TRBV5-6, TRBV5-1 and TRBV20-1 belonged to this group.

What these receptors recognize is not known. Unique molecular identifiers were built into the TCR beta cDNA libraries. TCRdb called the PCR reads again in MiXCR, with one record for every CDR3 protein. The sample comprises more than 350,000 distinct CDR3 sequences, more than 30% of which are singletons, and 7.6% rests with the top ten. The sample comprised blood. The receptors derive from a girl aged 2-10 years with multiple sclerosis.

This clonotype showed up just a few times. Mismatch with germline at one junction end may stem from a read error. The CDR3 nucleotides are TGTGCCAGCAGCTTAGCCCCGGGTCCACCCCAGGGGGTGCTGTTTTTT. It translates to CASSLAPGPPQGVLFF. This chain connects TRBV7-3 to TRBJ2-2, with 7 bases matching TRBD1. From germline, CDR1 is SGHTA and CDR2 FQGTGA. The CDR3 is made up of 16 amino acids.

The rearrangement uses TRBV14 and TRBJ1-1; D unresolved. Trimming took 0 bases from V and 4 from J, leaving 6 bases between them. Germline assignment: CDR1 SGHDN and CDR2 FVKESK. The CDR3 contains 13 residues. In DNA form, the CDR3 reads TGTGCCAGCAGCCAAGATTCGGGCACTGAAGCTTTCTTT. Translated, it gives CASSQDSGTEAFF.

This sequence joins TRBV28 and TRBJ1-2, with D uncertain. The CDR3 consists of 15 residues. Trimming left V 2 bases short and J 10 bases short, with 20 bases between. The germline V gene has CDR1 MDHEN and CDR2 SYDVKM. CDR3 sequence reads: CASSLAGNIPIDYTF. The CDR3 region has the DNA TGTGCCAGCAGTTTAGCCGGAAACATACCTATCGACTACACCTTC.

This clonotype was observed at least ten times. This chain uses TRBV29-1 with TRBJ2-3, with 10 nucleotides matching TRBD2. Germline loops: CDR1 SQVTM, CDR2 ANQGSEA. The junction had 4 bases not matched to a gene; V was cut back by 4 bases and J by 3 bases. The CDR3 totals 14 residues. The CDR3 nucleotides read TGCAGCGTTGCTAGCGGGAGCCCAACAGATACGCAGTATTTT. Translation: CSVASGSPTDTQYF.

Written as DNA, the CDR3 is TGTGCCAGCAGGGACAGGGTATCTCAGCCCCAGCATTTT. It encodes CASRDRVSQPQHF. V gene TRBV6-6 combines with J gene TRBJ1-5, with 8 nucleotides matching TRBD1. CDR1 MNHNY and CDR2 SVGAGI come from the germline V gene (reference sequence). This CDR3 contains 13 residues. After removal of 6 bases from V and 6 bases from J, the junction contained 4 bases not matched to a gene.

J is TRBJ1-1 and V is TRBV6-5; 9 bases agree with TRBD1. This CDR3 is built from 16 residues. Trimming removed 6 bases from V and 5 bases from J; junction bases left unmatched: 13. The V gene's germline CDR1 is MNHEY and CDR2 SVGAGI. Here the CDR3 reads CASSPGTGRKVTEAFF. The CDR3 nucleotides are TGTGCCAGCAGCCCCGGGACAGGGCGAAAGGTAACTGAAGCTTTCTTT.

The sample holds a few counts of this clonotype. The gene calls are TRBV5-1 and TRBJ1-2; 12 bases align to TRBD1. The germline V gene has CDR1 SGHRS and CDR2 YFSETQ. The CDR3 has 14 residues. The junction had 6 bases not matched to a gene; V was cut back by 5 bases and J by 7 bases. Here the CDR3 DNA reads TGCGCCAGCAGTCCCGGGACAGGGGGCATTGGCTACACCTTC. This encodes CASSPGTGGIGYTF.

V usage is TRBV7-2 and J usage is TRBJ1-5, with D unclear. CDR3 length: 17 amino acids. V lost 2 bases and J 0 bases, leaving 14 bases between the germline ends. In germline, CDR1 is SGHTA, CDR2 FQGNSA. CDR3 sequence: CASSLNLVRNSNQPQHF. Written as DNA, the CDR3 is TGTGCCAGCAGCTTAAATCTTGTGAGAAATAGCAATCAGCCCCAGCATTTT.

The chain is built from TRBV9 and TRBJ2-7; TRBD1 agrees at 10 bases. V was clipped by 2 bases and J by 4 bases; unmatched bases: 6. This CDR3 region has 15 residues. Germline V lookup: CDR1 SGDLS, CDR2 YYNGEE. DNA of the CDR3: TGTGCCAGCAGCGTGTCGGGGGACAGGGGTTACGAGCAGTACTTC. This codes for CASSVSGDRGYEQYF.

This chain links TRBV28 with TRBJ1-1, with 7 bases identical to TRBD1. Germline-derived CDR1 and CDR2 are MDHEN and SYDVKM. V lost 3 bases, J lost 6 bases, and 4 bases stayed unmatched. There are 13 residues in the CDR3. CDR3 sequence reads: CASSFGTVAEAFF. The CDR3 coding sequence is TGTGCCAGCAGTTTTGGGACAGTTGCTGAAGCTTTCTTT.

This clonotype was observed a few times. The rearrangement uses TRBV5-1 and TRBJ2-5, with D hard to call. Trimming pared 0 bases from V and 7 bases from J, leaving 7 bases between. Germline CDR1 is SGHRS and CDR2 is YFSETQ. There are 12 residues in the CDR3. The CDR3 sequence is CASSLDLGTQYF. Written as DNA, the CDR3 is TGCGCCAGCAGCTTGGACTTGGGGACCCAGTACTTC.

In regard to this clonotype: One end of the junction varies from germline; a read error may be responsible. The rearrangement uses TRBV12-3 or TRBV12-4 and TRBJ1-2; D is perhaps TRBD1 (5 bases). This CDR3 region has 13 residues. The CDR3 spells CASSFRVDYGHTF. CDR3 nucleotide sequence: TGTGCCAGCAGTTTCAGGGTGGACTATGGCCACACCTTC.

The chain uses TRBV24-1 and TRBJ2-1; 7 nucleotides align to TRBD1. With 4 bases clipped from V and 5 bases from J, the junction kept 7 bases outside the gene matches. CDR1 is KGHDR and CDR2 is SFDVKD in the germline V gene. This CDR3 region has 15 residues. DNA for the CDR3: TGTGCCACCAGTGACACAGGGGTTCGAGACAATGAGCAGTTCTTC. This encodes CATSDTGVRDNEQFF.

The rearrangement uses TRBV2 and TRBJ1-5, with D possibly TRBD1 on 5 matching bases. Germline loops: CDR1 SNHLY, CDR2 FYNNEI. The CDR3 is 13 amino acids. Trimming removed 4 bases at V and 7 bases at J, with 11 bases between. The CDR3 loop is CASSAPGRQPQHF. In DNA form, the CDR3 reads TGTGCCAGCAGTGCACCAGGGCGGCAGCCCCAGCATTTT.

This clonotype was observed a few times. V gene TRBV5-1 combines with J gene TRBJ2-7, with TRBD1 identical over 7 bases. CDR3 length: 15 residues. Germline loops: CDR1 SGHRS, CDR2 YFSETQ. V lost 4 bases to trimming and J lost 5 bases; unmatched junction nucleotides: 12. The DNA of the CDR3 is TGCGCCAGCAGCCCAGACCAGGGGGTCAGCAACGAGCAGTACTTC. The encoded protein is CASSPDQGVSNEQYF.

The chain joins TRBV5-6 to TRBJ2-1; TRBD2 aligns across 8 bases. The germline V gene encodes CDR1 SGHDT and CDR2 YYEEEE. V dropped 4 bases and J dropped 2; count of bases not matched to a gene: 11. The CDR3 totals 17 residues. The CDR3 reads CASSPIPGTRTYNEQFF. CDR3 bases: TGTGCCAGCAGCCCCATCCCCGGGACTAGGACCTACAATGAGCAGTTCTTC.

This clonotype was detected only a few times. The CDR3 loop reads CSVEGTGNTEAFF. The CDR3 bases are TGCAGCGTTGAAGGGACGGGGAACACTGAAGCTTTCTTT. This chain joins TRBV29-1 and TRBJ1-1; no definite D call. Germline V gene data show CDR1 as SQVTM and CDR2 as ANQGSEA. V dropped 1 base and J dropped 1 base, with 7 bases sitting between them. The CDR3 is made up of 13 amino acids. Filled out from reference TRBV29-1 and TRBJ1-1, the complete variable domain reads SAVISQKPSRDICQRGTSLTIQCQVDSQVTMMFWYRQQPGQSLTLIATANQGSEATYESGFVIDKFPISRPNLTFSTLTVSNMSPEDSSIYLCSVEGTGNTEAFFGQGTRLTVV.